These T cell receptor beta chains were read from a single sample in a study of blood T cell repertoires in COVID-19. Here immunoSEQ multiplex PCR was the method, and the copy in TCRdb shows in-frame clones only, minus some. The sample holds about 230,000 clones, approximately 90% seen once. The specimen was peripheral blood. These receptor sequences come from a man aged 50-60 years with COVID-19, enrolled during active disease. Both conserved end residues are part of each CDR3. The order of the fields is J gene, D gene, V gene, clone size, CDR3 DNA, CDR3 protein. D genes are given only for firm matches. Some rows mark clone size as missing; the rest say once, few, many or name a class of expanded clone.

TRBJ2-3	-	TRBV7-9	-	TGTGCCGGGGGGTCGCAAACCCAAGATACGCAGTATTTT	CAGGSQTQDTQYF
TRBJ1-2	TRBD1	TRBV6-5	-	TGTGCCAGCAGCCAGGGGGCGCCCTATGGCTACACCTTC	CASSQGAPYGYTF
TRBJ1-2	TRBD1	TRBV6-5	-	TGTGCCAGCAGATTGACAGGGTGGGAAGGCTACACCTTC	CASRLTGWEGYTF
TRBJ2-1	TRBD1	TRBV11-2	-	TGTGCCAGCAGTCGGACAGGGAATGAGCAGTTCTTC	CASSRTGNEQFF
TRBJ1-2	TRBD1	TRBV30	-	TGTGCCTCACACCGACAGGGTCGGGGAGGCTACACCTTC	CASHRQGRGGYTF
TRBJ1-2	TRBD1	TRBV6-5	-	TGTGCCAGCATCCACACCGGGACAGGAAACTATGGCTACACCTTC	CASIHTGTGNYGYTF
TRBJ2-5	-	TRBV4-1	-	TGCGCCAGCAGCCTACCCCCGGGCGGGCGGGACCAAGAGACCCAGTACTTC	CASSLPPGGRDQETQYF
TRBJ2-3	TRBD2	TRBV10-3	-	TGTGCCATCAGCTGGCGGGAGGGTATAGATACGCAGTATTTT	CAISWREGIDTQYF
TRBJ2-3	-	TRBV18	-	TGTGCCAGCTCCCTCGGCAGGGGACCCGATACGCAGTATTTT	CASSLGRGPDTQYF
TRBJ2-1	-	TRBV5-5	-	TGTGCCAGCAGCTTGGTCCCAGACTACAATGAGCAGTTCTTC	CASSLVPDYNEQFF
TRBJ1-5	TRBD1	TRBV6-2/TRBV6-3	once	TGTGCCAGCAGCTATGGACAGGGCGGGGGTCAGCCCCAGCATTTT	CASSYGQGGGQPQHF
TRBJ2-7	-	TRBV10-2	-	TGCGCCAGCAGTCCAGGGGGGCGGGAGCAGTACTTC	CASSPGGREQYF
TRBJ1-1	-	TRBV4-3	-	TGCGCCAGCAGCCAAGATAATTGGGCGAGCACTGAAGCTTTCTTT	CASSQDNWASTEAFF
TRBJ2-7	-	TRBV11-2	-	TGTGCCAGCAGCTCTGGACTATACGAGCAGTACTTC	CASSSGLYEQYF
TRBJ2-5	TRBD1	TRBV10-3	-	TGTGCCATCAAGGGGACGGACAGGGGGCTGCAAGAGACCCAGTACTTC	CAIKGTDRGLQETQYF
TRBJ2-7	TRBD2	TRBV6-6	-	TGTGCCAGCAGACGAAAAATGACTAGCGGGGGGTCCCACTCCTACGAGCAGTACTTC	CASRRKMTSGGSHSYEQYF
TRBJ1-2	-	TRBV6-4	-	TGTGCCAGCACCACAGGAGCTACTAACTATGGCTACACCTTC	CASTTGATNYGYTF
TRBJ2-1	TRBD1	TRBV12-5	-	TGTGCTAGTGGTTCGGGACAGGGGTGGAACAATGAGCAGTTCTTC	CASGSGQGWNNEQFF
TRBJ2-7	-	TRBV5-1	-	TGCGCCAGCAGCTTGAGAGGGGGCTCCTACGAGCAGTACTTC	CASSLRGGSYEQYF
TRBJ1-3	-	TRBV10-3	-	TGTGCCATCAGCCCAGGAATTGGAAACACCATATATTTT	CAISPGIGNTIYF
TRBJ2-1	TRBD2	TRBV4-2	once	TGTGCCAGCAGCCAAGCCGGGACTAGGGGTTACAATGAGCAGTTCTTC	CASSQAGTRGYNEQFF
TRBJ2-1	TRBD2	TRBV19	-	TGTGCCACCCCACAGACTAGCGGGGAATACAATGAGCAGTTCTTC	CATPQTSGEYNEQFF
TRBJ2-5	TRBD1	TRBV11-2	-	TGTGCCAGCAGCTCCCCACAGGGGGCGGGAGAGACCCAGTACTTC	CASSSPQGAGETQYF
TRBJ1-3	-	TRBV15	-	TGTGCCACCAGCAGAGTACAGTTAGTCGACACCATATATTTT	CATSRVQLVDTIYF
TRBJ2-7	-	TRBV30	-	TGTGCCTGGGGGAAACAGGGCCCCTCCTACGAGCAGTACTTC	CAWGKQGPSYEQYF
TRBJ1-1	TRBD1	TRBV7-9	-	TGTGCCAGCAGTCCTAGGACAGGGTGGAACACTGAAGCTTTCTTT	CASSPRTGWNTEAFF
TRBJ2-2	-	TRBV15	-	TGTGCCACCAGCAGAGCAGGGACCGGGGAGCTGTTTTTT	CATSRAGTGELFF
TRBJ2-1	TRBD1	TRBV19	once	TGTGCCTCAAACAGGGGGAGCTCCTACAATGAGCAGTTCTTC	CASNRGSSYNEQFF
TRBJ2-3	-	TRBV18	-	TGTGCCAGCTCAATTAATCAGGACACAGATACGCAGTATTTT	CASSINQDTDTQYF
TRBJ1-2	TRBD1	TRBV30	-	TGTGCCGGGGGGGGACAGGGGTTCAACTATGGCTACACCTTC	CAGGGQGFNYGYTF